The 22 T cell receptor beta chains below were found in one sample sequenced in a study of shared clonotypes between healthy human individuals. Assay used: immunoSEQ multiplex PCR; TCRdb lists only in-frame clones, some missing. This sample has more than 450,000 clones, with 70% to 80% found just once. What was sequenced was PBMCs. These receptor sequences come from a woman in her 40s in good health. Some clones in this sample may be carry-over from other donors' samples.

This clone was seen just once. This sequence is one base from a far larger clone and is likely a read error. The same CDR3 is also encoded by other DNA sequences in this sample. V gene TRBV5-1 combines with J gene TRBJ2-1, with 9 positions matching TRBD2. This CDR3 comprises 15 residues. The germline CDR1 and CDR2 sequences are SGHRS and YFSETQ. The CDR3 DNA reads as TGTGCCAGCAGCTTGGTAGTAGCGGGAGTCCTGGAGCAGTTCTTC. Translation: CASSLVVAGVLEQFF.

The V and J genes are TRBV6-1 and TRBJ2-1, with 14 bases matching TRBD2. The CDR3 has 15 residues. Trimming removed 4 bases from V and 12 bases from J; junction bases left unmatched: 8. CDR1 MNHNS and CDR2 SASEGT come from the germline V gene. CDR3 nucleotide sequence: TGTGCCAGCAGTGCCGGGACTAGCGGGAGTAGTGGGCAGTTCTTC. Protein: CASSAGTSGSSGQFF.

The chain has TRBV7-2 and TRBJ2-2, with D maybe TRBD1 (6 bases). The V and J ends lost 4 bases and 7 bases respectively, with 13 bases between them. This CDR3 has 14 amino acids. The V gene's germline CDR1 is SGHTA and CDR2 FQGNSA. CDR3 residues: CASSSNRDGGELFF. The CDR3 DNA sequence: TGTGCCAGCAGCTCAAACAGGGATGGCGGGGAGCTGTTTTTT.

CDR3 protein: CASRSLADEQFF. The CDR3 region has the DNA TGCGCCAGCAGGAGTCTAGCGGATGAGCAGTTCTTC. The chain employs TRBV10-2 and TRBJ2-1; 7 bases map to TRBD2. Germline loops: CDR1 WSHSY, CDR2 SAAADI. This CDR3 has 12 residues. J gave up 8 bases and V 6 bases, and 4 bases lay outside the gene matches.

The chain couples TRBV7-9 to TRBJ2-7; D may correspond to TRBD1 or TRBD2 (5 bases each). The germline V gene encodes CDR1 SEHNR and CDR2 FQNEAQ (reference sequence). V shed 5 bases and J shed 1 base, with 18 bases lying between them. This CDR3 spans 16 amino acids. The CDR3 sequence: CASSRRGTETSYEQYF. The CDR3 DNA sequence: TGTGCCAGCAGCCGCCGAGGGACCGAGACGTCCTACGAGCAGTACTTC.

V is TRBV5-8 and J is TRBJ2-3, with a weak D call TRBD2 (5 bases). This CDR3 is 14 amino acids long. Germline lookup yields CDR1 SGHTS and CDR2 YDEGEE. The germline V and J ends were trimmed by 0 bases and 1 base, with 6 bases remaining between them. CDR3 loop: CASSLGAGTDTQYF. CDR3 in DNA: TGTGCCAGCAGCTTGGGAGCGGGCACAGATACGCAGTATTTT. Using reference TRBV5-8 and TRBJ2-3 for the parts outside the CDR3, the full variable domain is EAGVTQSPTHLIKTRGQQATLRCSPISGHTSVYWYQQALGLGLQFLLWYDEGEERNRGNFPPRFSGRQFPNYSSELNVNALELEDSALYLCASSLGAGTDTQYFGPGTRLTVL.

This sequence joins TRBV7-2 and TRBJ2-2, with 11 bases identical to TRBD2. The V gene's germline CDR1 is SGHTA and CDR2 FQGNSA. The CDR3 sequence is 18 residues long. Unmatched junction bases numbered 8, after V lost 2 bases and J lost 3 bases. CDR3 sequence reads: CASSLWLAGGSDTGELFF. The CDR3 bases are TGTGCCAGCAGCTTATGGCTAGCGGGAGGATCGGACACCGGGGAGCTGTTTTTT.

This chain links TRBV27 with TRBJ2-2; 10 bases match TRBD1. This CDR3 is built from 14 residues. In germline, CDR1 is MNHEY, CDR2 SMNVEV (reference sequence). Germline trimming cut 8 bases from V and 5 bases from J; bases unmatched to any gene: 5. The CDR3 nucleotides are TGTGCCAGCCGGTGGACAGGGGGGACCGGGGAGCTGTTTTTT. As protein: CASRWTGGTGELFF.

This clone was counted a single time. This chain joins TRBV19 and TRBJ1-5; D is ambiguous. This CDR3 is 13 amino acids long. Germline V gene sequence: CDR1 LNHDA, CDR2 SQIVND (reference sequence). Trimming cost V 7 bases and J 1 base, with 8 bases left between them. The CDR3, as DNA: TGTGCCAGTACAGTCGCAAGCAATCAGCCCCAGCATTTT. Translating it yields CASTVASNQPQHF.

This sequence joins TRBV10-1 and TRBJ2-1, with D hard to call. Germline V CDR1 and CDR2: WNHNN, SYGVQD (reference sequence). This CDR3 region has 13 residues. Trimming stripped 0 bases from V and 8 bases from J, with 8 bases between. Here the CDR3 DNA reads TGCGCCAGCAGTGAGTCGTCCCGGGATGAGCAGTTCTTC. Amino acid sequence: CASSESSRDEQFF.

V is TRBV28 and J is TRBJ2-1, with D unresolved. The CDR3 has 12 residues. Germline CDR1 MDHEN, CDR2 SYDVKM. V lost 2 bases to trimming and J lost 10 bases, with 9 bases between them. The CDR3 is CASSLSTLEQFF. CDR3 coding DNA: TGTGCCAGCAGTTTAAGTACGCTGGAGCAGTTCTTC.

The chain uses TRBV6-1 and TRBJ1-2, with D unclear. Trimming shortened V by 9 bases and J by 8 bases, and 16 bases separated the two germline ends. Per germline, CDR1 MNHNS and CDR2 SASEGT. The length of the CDR3 is 12 residues. CDR3: CASATGVGGYTF. DNA for the CDR3: TGTGCCAGTGCTACGGGCGTTGGGGGCTACACCTTC.

Here the CDR3 DNA reads TGTGCCAGCAGCTTAGTTCCGAGGGACAGTCTCTACGAGCAGTACTTC. Amino acid sequence: CASSLVPRDSLYEQYF. V usage is TRBV7-9 and J usage is TRBJ2-7, with 7 bases matching TRBD1. The CDR3 totals 16 residues. V lost 1 base, J lost 3 bases, and 9 bases stayed unmatched. The germline V gene encodes CDR1 SEHNR and CDR2 FQNEAQ (reference sequence). The variable domain in full, completed from reference TRBV7-9 and TRBJ2-7, reads DTGVSQNPRHKITKRGQNVTFRCDPISEHNRLYWYRQTLGQGPEFLTYFQNEAQLEKSRLLSDRFSAERPKGSFSTLEIQRTEQGDSAMYLCASSLVPRDSLYEQYFGPGTRLTVT.

The J gene is TRBJ1-2, the V gene TRBV30; TRBD1 might be the D (6 bases). V was cut by 1 base and J by 0 bases, with 9 bases left in between. Germline V lookup: CDR1 GTSNPN, CDR2 SVGIG (reference sequence). This CDR3 has 14 amino acids. The CDR3 DNA is TGTGCCTGGAGTGGATGGGACACTAACTATGGCTACACCTTC. As protein: CAWSGWDTNYGYTF.

This chain connects TRBV2 to TRBJ2-7; perhaps TRBD1 as D (6 bases). CDR1 SNHLY and CDR2 FYNNEI come from the germline V gene. The CDR3 spans 14 residues. V dropped 7 bases and J dropped 1 base, with 14 bases sitting between them. The CDR3 reads CASKEDSSSYEQYF. In DNA form, the CDR3 reads TGTGCCAGCAAGGAGGACAGCTCTTCCTACGAGCAGTACTTC.

The chain links TRBV7-9 to TRBJ1-2; 8 bases fit TRBD1. The CDR3 covers 14 residues. The ends lost 3 bases at V and 6 bases at J; junction bases unmatched: 6. Germline loops: CDR1 SEHNR, CDR2 FQNEAQ (reference sequence). CDR3 loop: CASSFRQGLDGYTF. The CDR3 nucleotides are TGTGCCAGCAGCTTTAGACAGGGGTTAGATGGCTACACCTTC.

This clone was detected a few times. This chain joins TRBV4-1 and TRBJ1-4, with 9 bases fitting TRBD1. There are 15 residues in the CDR3. CDR1 and CDR2 from the germline V gene are MGHRA and YSYEKL. Unmatched junction bases numbered 4, after V lost 0 bases and J lost 8 bases. The CDR3 here is CASSQDSGTGEKLFF. In nucleotides, the CDR3 is TGCGCCAGCAGCCAAGATTCGGGGACAGGGGAAAAACTGTTTTTT.

This clone has only a few counts. The chain couples TRBV6-5 to TRBJ2-7; 8 nucleotides agree with TRBD1. Trimming at V came to 8 bases and at J to 4 bases, leaving 10 bases not matched to a gene. Germline CDR1 MNHEY, CDR2 SVGAGI. The CDR3 totals 14 residues. CDR3 sequence: CASHRTGSWYEQYF. The CDR3, as DNA: TGTGCCAGCCACCGGACAGGGTCTTGGTACGAGCAGTACTTC.

The gene calls are TRBV11-2 and TRBJ2-7, with 9 bases fitting TRBD2. CDR1 is SGHAT, CDR2 FQNNGV, per germline. The CDR3 runs 14 residues. Trimming took 5 bases from V and 1 from J; bases not matched to a gene: 3. The CDR3 DNA reads as TGTGCCAGCAGCAGGACTAGCGCATCCTACGAGCAGTACTTC. The encoded protein is CASSRTSASYEQYF.

This clone appeared a few times. The chain uses TRBV28 and TRBJ2-6; no clear D. There are 14 residues in the CDR3. V was pared by 1 base and J by 2 bases, with 3 bases between. Looked up from germline, CDR1 is MDHEN and CDR2 is SYDVKM. In DNA, the CDR3 is TGTGCCAGCAGTTTATCGCCTGGGGCCAACGTCCTGACTTTC. This translates into CASSLSPGANVLTF.

The genes are TRBV19 and TRBJ2-3; the D is unclear. Trimming removed 4 bases at V and 1 base at J, with 9 bases between. The CDR3 has 14 amino acids. From germline, CDR1 is LNHDA and CDR2 SQIVND (reference sequence). This CDR3 reads CASSSGAGTDTQYF. The CDR3 coding sequence is TGTGCCAGTAGTAGCGGTGCTGGCACAGATACGCAGTATTTT. Combining the CDR3 with reference TRBV19 and TRBJ2-3 gives the whole variable domain DGGITQSPKYLFRKEGQNVTLSCEQNLNHDAMYWYRQDPGQGLRLIYYSQIVNDFQKGDIAEGYSVSREKKESFPLTVTSAQKNPTAFYLCASSSGAGTDTQYFGPGTRLTVL.

V and J are TRBV11-2 and TRBJ2-1; possible D gene TRBD2, 5 bases. With 0 bases removed from V and 3 bases from J, the gap between germline ends came to 9 bases. The CDR3 spans 15 residues. CDR1 SGHAT and CDR2 FQNNGV come from the germline V gene. CDR3 nucleotides: TGTGCCAGCAGCTTAGATAGACTAAGCTACAATGAGCAGTTCTTC. This gives the protein CASSLDRLSYNEQFF.